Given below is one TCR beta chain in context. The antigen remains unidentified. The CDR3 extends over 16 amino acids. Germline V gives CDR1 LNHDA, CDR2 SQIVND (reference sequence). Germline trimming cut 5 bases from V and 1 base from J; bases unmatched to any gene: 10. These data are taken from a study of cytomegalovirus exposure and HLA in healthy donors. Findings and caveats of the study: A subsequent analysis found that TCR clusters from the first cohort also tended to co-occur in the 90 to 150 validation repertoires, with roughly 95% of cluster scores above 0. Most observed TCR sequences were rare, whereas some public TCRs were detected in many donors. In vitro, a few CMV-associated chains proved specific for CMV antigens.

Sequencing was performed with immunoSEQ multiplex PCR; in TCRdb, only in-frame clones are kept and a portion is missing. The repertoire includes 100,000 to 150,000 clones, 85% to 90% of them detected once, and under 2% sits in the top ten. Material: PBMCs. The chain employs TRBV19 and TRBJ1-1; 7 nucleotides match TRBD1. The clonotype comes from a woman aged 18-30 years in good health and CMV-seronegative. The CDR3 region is CASSDPRGAKNTEAFF. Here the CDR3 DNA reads TGTGCCAGTAGTGATCCCAGGGGGGCGAAGAACACTGAAGCTTTCTTT.